Listed below are T cell receptor beta chains from one sample, sequenced in a study of tumor-infiltrating lymphocytes in primary liver carcinoma. One entry per CDR3 protein, called by TCRdb with MiXCR from the multiplex PCR reads. Of 30,000 to 40,000 distinct CDR3 sequences in the sample, just under 75% were seen once. Material: liver tumor tissue from sampling region 4. The receptors were gathered from a middle-aged man with primary liver carcinoma and hepatitis B virus infection. CDR3s include the opening cysteine and the closing phenylalanine or tryptophan. The D gene is left open where the match is weak. Only some rows state a clone size, as once, few, many or a class for expanded clones.

TRBJ1-1	NA	TRBV20-1	many	12	CSAPDRNTEAFF	TGCAGTGCCCCGGACAGGAACACTGAAGCTTTCTTT
TRBJ2-3	NA	TRBV11-2	NA	16	CVSSGRSTGNTDTQYF	TGTGTCAGCAGCGGAAGAAGTACAGGGAACACGGATACGCAGTATTTT
TRBJ2-1	TRBD2	TRBV5-1	many	14	CASSWGGTWDEQFF	TGCGCCAGCAGCTGGGGGGGGACGTGGGATGAGCAGTTCTTC
TRBJ2-5	NA	TRBV29-1	NA	13	CSVEASLQDTQYF	TGCAGCGTTGAAGCCTCGTTACAGGATACCCAGTACTTC
TRBJ1-5	NA	TRBV6-1	medium-sized	15	CASSASIGSNQPQHF	TGTGCCAGCAGTGCCTCTATAGGGAGCAATCAGCCCCAGCATTTT
TRBJ2-7	NA	TRBV6-2/TRBV6-3	NA	15	CASSTPTRGGYEQYF	TGTGCCAGTAGTACTCCGACTAGAGGAGGGTACGAGCAGTACTTC
TRBJ2-7	TRBD1	TRBV10-2	NA	14	CASCRDRGIGEQYF	TGCGCCAGCTGCCGGGACAGGGGTATTGGCGAGCAGTACTTC
TRBJ2-3	TRBD2	TRBV11-3	once	15	CASTPGGPQGGTQYF	TGTGCCAGCACCCCGGGGGGACCCCAGGGCGGAACGCAGTATTTC
TRBJ2-3	NA	TRBV29-1	NA	12	CTVATSTDTQYF	TGCACTGTTGCCACTTCCACAGATACGCAGTATTTT
TRBJ1-3	NA	TRBV12-3/TRBV12-4	NA	15	CASSPSLWSGNAIYF	TGTGCCAGCAGTCCCAGTCTGTGGTCTGGAAACGCCATATATTTT
TRBJ1-2	NA	TRBV29-1	NA	14	CSIKFGQPNYGYTF	TGCAGCATCAAGTTTGGACAGCCGAACTATGGCTACACCTTC
TRBJ2-5	TRBD1	TRBV7-3	many	14	CASSLAGQGETQYF	TGTGCCAGCAGCTTAGCGGGACAGGGGGAGACCCAGTACTTC
TRBJ2-3	TRBD1	TRBV9	NA	16	CASSFLTGGLTDTQYF	TGTGCCAGCAGCTTCCTGACAGGGGGCCTCACAGATACGCAGTATTTT
TRBJ1-1	NA	TRBV7-9	NA	13	CASSLSAKTEAFF	TGTGCTAGCAGCTTATCCGCGAAAACTGAAGCTTTCTTT
TRBJ2-2	NA	TRBV5-4	NA	17	CASSLRLVGKNTGELFF	TGTGCCAGTAGCTTGCGGTTAGTGGGAAAGAACACCGGGGAGCTGTTTTTT
TRBJ2-7	NA	TRBV11-1	NA	13	CVSMGKRSYEQYF	TGTGTCAGCATGGGGAAGCGATCCTACGAGCAGTACTTT
TRBJ1-4	NA	TRBV11-2	NA	15	CASSPETFPGEKPFF	TGTGCCAGCAGCCCAGAAACCTTCCCGGGTGAAAAACCGTTTTTT
TRBJ1-5	NA	TRBV28	once	15	CVSSLRGLGNQPQHF	TGTGTCAGCAGTTTAAGGGGTTTGGGCAATCAGCCTCAGCATTTT
TRBJ2-2	NA	TRBV25-1	NA	15	CASRGIGTNTGELFF	TGTGCCAGCCGTGGAATTGGGACGAACACCGGTGAGCTGTTTTTT
TRBJ2-7	TRBD1	TRBV2	once	14	CANNTPGQVYEQYF	TGTGCCAACAATACTCCGGGACAGGTCTACGAGCAGTACTTC
TRBJ1-2	TRBD1	TRBV28	once	15	CASRGQGLANYGYAF	TGTGCCAGCCGTGGACAGGGTCTAGCTAACTATGGCTACGCCTTC
TRBJ2-1	TRBD2	TRBV7-8	many	16	CASSLFVTSGYNEQFF	TGTGCCAGCAGCTTATTTGTGACTAGCGGGTACAATGAGCAGTTCTTC
TRBJ2-7	NA	TRBV12-5	NA	13	CDSEGTGSYKQYF	TGTGACAGTGAGGGGACCGGTTCCTACAAGCAATACTTC
TRBJ2-2	NA	TRBV9	few	16	CASSVGYGFNTGELFF	TGTGCCAGCAGCGTAGGATACGGGTTTAACACCGGGGAGCTGTTTTTT
TRBJ2-7	TRBD1	TRBV5-4	NA	15	CASSPSGTGINEQHF	TGTGCCAGCAGCCCATCCGGGACAGGGATCAACGAACAGCACTTC
TRBJ2-7	NA	TRBV2	NA	13	CASSDLISYGQYF	TGTGCCAGCAGTGACCTTATTTCTTACGGCCAGTACTTC
TRBJ2-2	NA	TRBV21-1	NA	16	CAGRYLLRRNIEELFF	TGTGCCGGCCGATATCTGTTAAGGAGAAACATCGAGGAGCTGTTTTTT
TRBJ1-1	NA	TRBV4-1	NA	14	CATNQVNSGTDAFF	TGCGCCACCAACCAAGTAAACTCGGGCACTGATGCTTTCTTT
TRBJ2-1	NA	TRBV5-1	NA	13	CASCLTWVNEQFF	TGCGCCAGCTGCTTAACATGGGTCAATGAGCAGTTCTTC
TRBJ2-7	TRBD2	TRBV20-1	many	16	CSASPRTSGIGYEQYF	TGCAGTGCTAGTCCTCGGACTAGCGGGATAGGCTACGAGCAGTACTTC
TRBJ2-1	NA	TRBV7-3	NA	12	CASSRGRNERFF	TGTGCCAGCAGCCGAGGACGTAATGAGCGGTTCTTC
TRBJ2-7	TRBD1	TRBV29-1	NA	13	CRVALTGLHEQYF	TGCAGAGTTGCCCTGACAGGGCTCCATGAGCAGTACTTC
TRBJ2-5	NA	TRBV4-1	NA	15	CANSHAGRTQETQYF	TGCGCCAACAGTCACGCGGGACGGACCCAAGAGACCCAGTACTTC
TRBJ2-2	TRBD2	TRBV29-1	once	15	CSVGTSAASTGELFF	TGCAGCGTTGGGACTAGCGCGGCTAGCACCGGGGAGCTTTTTTTT
TRBJ2-7	TRBD2	TRBV5-1	NA	17	CASSLVEGGRRPNEQYF	TGCGCCAGCAGCTTGGTCGAGGGCGGGAGGCGCCCTAACGAGCAGTACTTC
TRBJ2-7	NA	TRBV12-3/TRBV12-4	once	16	CASSLVVSLGLYEQYF	TGTGCCAGCAGTTTAGTCGTGAGTCTTGGTCTCTACGAGCAGTACTTC
TRBJ2-4	NA	TRBV11-1	NA	16	CASSFPGTGTKNIQYF	TGTGCCAGCAGCTTTCCCGGGACCGGGACCAAAAACATTCAGTACTTC
TRBJ1-1	TRBD1	TRBV25-1	few	14	CASTGGRGLTVAFF	TGTGCCAGCACCGGTGGCAGGGGGCTAACTGTAGCTTTCTTT
TRBJ2-1	TRBD2	TRBV30	once	16	CARSVRTSGLNNEQLF	TGTGCCCGGAGTGTCAGGACTAGCGGGCTTAACAATGAGCAGTTATTC
TRBJ2-3	NA	TRBV28	NA	15	CASSYLNSITDTQYF	TGTGCCAGCAGTTACTTGAATAGCATCACAGATACGCAGTATTTT